The next 26 T cell receptor beta chains were all read from a single sample in a study of T cell responses to AZD1222 COVID-19 vaccine. Only in-frame clones appear in the TCRdb table, and some are missing; sequencing was by immunoSEQ multiplex PCR. Counted here are more than 120,000 clones, roughly 90% occurring once; the ten biggest clones make up 1.5% to 2%. The input for sequencing was peripheral blood, taken 28 days after the second AZD1222 dose. These receptors all stem from an adult who received the AZD1222 COVID-19 vaccine.

CDR3 region: CASSVLTGGGGWNTEAFF. DNA for the CDR3: TGTGCCAGCAGTGTACTGACAGGGGGCGGAGGATGGAACACTGAAGCTTTCTTT. The V and J genes are TRBV6-1 and TRBJ1-1, with TRBD1 identical over 10 bases. The CDR3 extends over 18 amino acids. Germline values: CDR1 MNHNS, CDR2 SASEGT. V trimming: 4 bases; J trimming: 1 base; junction bases outside the gene matches: 12.

The V call is TRBV28, the J call TRBJ1-5, with D tentatively TRBD1 (5 bases). The germline V gene encodes CDR1 MDHEN and CDR2 SYDVKM. The CDR3 covers 14 residues. V gave up 6 bases and J gave up 3 bases, with 12 bases separating them. The CDR3 sequence: CASRDAGINQPQHF. For the CDR3, the DNA is TGTGCCAGCAGAGACGCAGGGATCAATCAGCCCCAGCATTTT.

The chain couples TRBV5-1 to TRBJ1-2; maybe TRBD1 (6 bases). V was pared by 4 bases and J by 7 bases, with 20 bases between. The CDR3 totals 15 residues. The germline gives CDR1 SGHRS, CDR2 YFSETQ. CDR3 bases: TGCGCCAGCAGCCCCCGCGCCGGGGGGGCTAGTGGCTACACCTTC. The encoded protein is CASSPRAGGASGYTF.

CDR3 sequence reads: CASRGPGLGTQYF. As DNA, the CDR3 is TGCGCCAGCAGGGGACCGGGACTAGGAACGCAGTATTTT. The chain combines TRBV10-1 with TRBJ2-3; 8 bases line up with TRBD2. Unmatched junction bases numbered 8, after V lost 6 bases and J lost 9 bases. The germline V gene encodes CDR1 WNHNN and CDR2 SYGVQD (reference sequence). The CDR3 spans 13 residues.

V and J are TRBV5-1 and TRBJ2-3; 7 nucleotides agree with TRBD2. V trimming: 4 bases; J trimming: 0 bases; junction bases outside the gene matches: 11. The germline CDR1 and CDR2 sequences are SGHRS and YFSETQ. This CDR3 contains 17 residues. CDR3 protein: CASSRLGGEASTDTQYF. The CDR3 DNA sequence: TGCGCCAGCAGCCGCCTTGGGGGGGAGGCGAGCACAGATACGCAGTATTTT.

This sequence joins TRBV27 and TRBJ1-1; no definite D call. The germline V and J ends were trimmed by 4 bases and 0 bases, with 6 bases remaining between them. The CDR3 has 13 residues. Germline V gene sequence: CDR1 MNHEY, CDR2 SMNVEV (reference sequence). The CDR3 spells CASSSTLNTEAFF. CDR3 sequence (DNA): TGTGCCAGCAGTTCGACACTGAACACTGAAGCTTTCTTT.

The rearrangement joins TRBV11-2 to TRBJ1-2; TRBD1 matches at 8 bases. This CDR3 is 14 amino acids long. CDR1 is SGHAT, CDR2 FQNNGV, per germline. V shed 1 base and J 6 bases; nucleotides not matched to a gene: 4. The CDR3 bases are TGTGCCAGCAGCTTAGTACAGGGGGTAGATGGCTACACCTTC. This codes for CASSLVQGVDGYTF.

V gene TRBV9 combines with J gene TRBJ1-2; the D is unclear. There are 12 residues in the CDR3. V was cut by 3 bases and J by 7 bases, with 10 bases left in between. Germline V gene lookup returns CDR1 SGDLS and CDR2 YYNGEE. The CDR3, as DNA: TGTGCCAGCAGCGCAGGATCGGGTGGCTACACCTTC. Translation gives CASSAGSGGYTF.

This chain joins TRBV7-2 and TRBJ2-7, with 9 bases fitting TRBD2. Germline-derived CDR1 and CDR2 are SGHTA and FQGNSA. The V segment lost 0 bases and the J segment 4 bases; nucleotides outside the gene matches: 10. This CDR3 is 17 amino acids long. In DNA form, the CDR3 reads TGTGCCAGCAGCTTAGCGCGGGGCGGGAGGGGCCGGTACGAGCAGTACTTC. Translation: CASSLARGGRGRYEQYF.

V is TRBV29-1 and J is TRBJ2-1, with D unclear. The CDR3 extends over 10 amino acids. The V and J ends lost 7 bases and 5 bases respectively, with 6 bases between them. Germline values: CDR1 SQVTM, CDR2 ANQGSEA. The CDR3 DNA sequence: TGCAGCGGATCCCACAATGAGCAGTTCTTC. Its translation: CSGSHNEQFF.

The rearrangement uses TRBV4-1 and TRBJ1-1; no definite D call. The CDR3 sequence is 15 residues long. V lost 3 bases and J lost 6, with 17 bases in between. In germline, CDR1 is MGHRA, CDR2 YSYEKL. The chain's CDR3 is CASSQREGRWAEAFF. In nucleotides, the CDR3 is TGCGCCAGCAGCCAGAGGGAAGGGAGATGGGCTGAAGCTTTCTTT.

J is TRBJ2-7 and V is TRBV30; TRBD2 might be the D (6 bases). Trimming pared 2 bases from V and 7 bases from J, leaving 15 bases between. This CDR3 comprises 13 residues. From germline, CDR1 is GTSNPN and CDR2 SVGIG (reference sequence). The CDR3 reads CAWSQRGLREQYV. The CDR3 coding sequence is TGTGCCTGGAGTCAACGGGGGTTAAGGGAGCAGTACGTC.

The chain couples TRBV7-9 to TRBJ2-1; the match to TRBD1 covers 8 bases. Germline CDR1 is SEHNR and CDR2 is FQNEAQ (reference sequence). There are 15 residues in the CDR3. After removal of 11 bases from V and 8 bases from J, the junction contained 17 bases not matched to a gene. CDR3 bases: TGTGCCGGGCAGTTTCCAGGGGGCGTCACCCATGAGCAGTTCTTC. Its protein is CAGQFPGGVTHEQFF.

The J gene is TRBJ2-1, the V gene TRBV5-1; 12 bases agree with TRBD2. Losses at the gene ends were 1 base for V and 4 bases for J; bases not matched to a gene: 3. Germline lookup yields CDR1 SGHRS and CDR2 YFSETQ. This CDR3 region has 16 residues. The CDR3 nucleotides read TGCGCCAGCAGCTTGTGGGGACTAGCGGGTTACAATGAGCAGTTCTTC. Translation gives CASSLWGLAGYNEQFF.

The V call is TRBV6-4, the J call TRBJ1-5; D gene unclear. Between the trimmed V and J ends, which lost 1 base and 6 bases, there was a span of 7 bases. The CDR3 has 13 residues. Per the germline V gene, CDR1 is MRHNA and CDR2 is SNTAGT. Here the CDR3 DNA reads TGTGCCAGCAGTGACTTCCCCGGTCAGCCCCAGCATTTT. Protein sequence: CASSDFPGQPQHF.

The chain is built from TRBV7-8 and TRBJ2-1; possibly TRBD2 for D (5 bases). Germline V gene data show CDR1 as SGHVS and CDR2 as FQNEAQ. This CDR3 comprises 12 residues. Between the trimmed V and J ends, which lost 5 bases and 6 bases, there was a span of 8 bases. The CDR3 reads CASSPAVNEQFF. CDR3 DNA: TGTGCCAGCAGCCCAGCGGTCAATGAGCAGTTCTTC. The entire variable domain, with the rest obtained from reference TRBV7-8 and TRBJ2-1, is as follows: GAGVSQSPRYKVAKRGQDVALRCDPISGHVSLFWYQQALGQGPEFLTYFQNEAQLDKSGLPSDRFFAERPEGSVSTLKIQRTQQEDSAVYLCASSPAVNEQFFGPGTRLTVL.

V usage is TRBV5-6 and J usage is TRBJ1-6; unclear D gene. CDR1 is SGHDT, CDR2 YYEEEE, per germline. CDR3 length equals 16 residues. V shed 4 bases and J shed 2 bases, with 13 bases lying between them. In DNA, the CDR3 is TGTGCCAGCAGCCCTACGACGGGCGCCTATAATTCACCCCTCCACTTT. This gives the protein CASSPTTGAYNSPLHF. Together with reference TRBV5-6 and TRBJ1-6, the CDR3 gives the full variable domain: DAGVTQSPTHLIKTRGQQVTLRCSPKSGHDTVSWYQQALGQGPQFIFQYYEEEERQRGNFPDRFSGHQFPNYSSELNVNALLLGDSALYLCASSPTTGAYNSPLHFGNGTRLTVT.

This chain links TRBV19 with TRBJ1-5, with D maybe TRBD1 (6 bases). V lost 7 bases, J lost 5 bases, and 15 bases lay in between. CDR1 is LNHDA, CDR2 SQIVND, per germline (reference sequence). The CDR3 spans 14 residues. The CDR3 loop reads CASTWGAGYQPQHF. CDR3 bases: TGTGCCAGTACGTGGGGGGCAGGGTATCAGCCCCAGCATTTT.

This clone has only a few counts. The chain recombines TRBV21-1 with TRBJ2-7; TRBD1 is the table's D call, not checked against the DNA. TRBV21-1 is reported as a pseudogene. The CDR3 totals 14 residues. The CDR3: CASSRDRGRYEQYV. For the CDR3, the DNA is TGTGCCAGCAGCCGGGACAGGGGGCGGTACGAGCAGTACGTC.

The rearrangement links TRBV30 to TRBJ1-4; maybe TRBD1 (6 bases). V dropped 0 bases and J dropped 7 bases, with 12 bases sitting between them. The CDR3 is 14 amino acids. The V gene's germline CDR1 is GTSNPN and CDR2 SVGIG (reference sequence). The CDR3 here is CAWSVGPGAEKLFF. The DNA for the CDR3 is TGTGCCTGGAGTGTAGGACCGGGGGCTGAAAAACTGTTTTTT.

V is TRBV28 and J is TRBJ1-5; D not resolved. The CDR3 contains 16 residues. Germline-derived CDR1 and CDR2 are MDHEN and SYDVKM. V lost 3 bases and J lost 2, with 14 bases in between. As DNA, the CDR3 is TGTGCCAGCAGTTTTCCTTTTAGATCCGGCAATCAGCCCCAGCATTTT. This gives the protein CASSFPFRSGNQPQHF.

The chain carries TRBV6-1 and TRBJ2-1, with 8 bases matching TRBD1. In germline, CDR1 is MNHNS, CDR2 SASEGT. The CDR3 is made up of 13 amino acids. V shed 6 bases, J shed 4 bases, and the junction held 2 bases outside the gene matches. The DNA for the CDR3 is TGTGCCAGCAGACGACAGGGGTACAATGAGCAGTTCTTC. Translating it yields CASRRQGYNEQFF.

This chain uses TRBV2 with TRBJ2-5; no reliable D call. V shed 2 bases and J shed 1 base, with 8 bases lying between them. Germline lookup yields CDR1 SNHLY and CDR2 FYNNEI. This CDR3 is built from 14 residues. Here the CDR3 DNA reads TGTGCCAGCAGTGAATTGGCGGCCCAAGAGACCCAGTACTTC. This gives the protein CASSELAAQETQYF. Looking up the rest from reference TRBV2 and TRBJ2-5 gives the full variable domain: EPEVTQTPSHQVTQMGQEVILRCVPISNHLYFYWYRQILGQKVEFLVSFYNNEISEKSEIFDDQFSVERPDGSNFTLKIRSTKLEDSAMYFCASSELAAQETQYFGPGTRLLVL.

The rearrangement links TRBV9 to TRBJ2-2; D perhaps matches TRBD2 (5 bases). Per germline, CDR1 SGDLS and CDR2 YYNGEE. V was cut by 0 bases and J by 4 bases, with 7 bases left in between. This CDR3 has 14 amino acids. CDR3 coding DNA: TGTGCCAGCAGCGTAGCACTAGGCACCGGGGAGCTGTTTTTT. This encodes CASSVALGTGELFF.

V and J are TRBV29-1 and TRBJ2-1; D remains ambiguous. Trimming removed 5 bases from V and 4 bases from J, with 9 bases in between. CDR3 length equals 12 residues. Germline V CDR1 and CDR2: SQVTM, ANQGSEA. The CDR3 DNA follows: TGCAGCGTTTACCAGAATTACAATGAGCAGTTCTTC. Its protein product is CSVYQNYNEQFF.

V and J are TRBV13 and TRBJ1-3, with TRBD1 identical over 7 bases. The CDR3 is 14 residues long. The V gene end was trimmed by 5 bases and the J gene end by 2 bases; junction bases not matched to a gene: 3. CDR1 and CDR2 (germline): PRHDT, FYEKMQ (reference sequence). The CDR3 DNA reads as TGTGCCAGCAGCCAGCAGGGGGCTGGAAACACCATATATTTT. Amino acid sequence: CASSQQGAGNTIYF.